The entry below gives a single TCR beta chain sequence along with its context. Its antigen is undetermined. Specified treatment: some 20 received Ad26.COV2.S at low or high dose, single or two shots; 5 received placebo; per-sample allocation not given. Specimen acquisition occurred on day 63 following the initial vaccine or placebo injection. This sample was taken from a study of Ad26.COV2.S vaccination and SARS-CoV-2 variants. Study overall: Ad26.COV2.S shots went into the muscle once or twice, 56 days apart. General study points: Higher spike-specific TCR breadth was found in vaccine recipients than in placebo recipients. Vaccine recipients and placebo recipients showed similar non-spike TCR breadth. Total responses of T cells may have been underestimated by the analyses of TCR breadth and depth.

Sequenced by immunoSEQ multiplex PCR; TCRdb stores in-frame clones only, minus some. The repertoire holds about 350,000 clones, approximately 90% seen once, with 6.4% in the top ten. Germline V gives CDR1 SGHDT, CDR2 YYEEEE. This CDR3 contains 13 residues. V trimming: 4 bases; J trimming: 10 bases; junction bases outside the gene matches: 7. The TCR was taken from a person between 18 and 65 years old who received the Ad26.COV2.S COVID-19 vaccine or a placebo. The material was peripheral blood, obtained in a trial of Ad26.COV2.S vaccine versus placebo. The chain carries TRBV5-6 and TRBJ1-5; 8 bases map to TRBD1. CDR3 region: CASSHTGGSPQHF. As DNA, the CDR3 is TGTGCCAGCAGCCATACAGGGGGTTCACCCCAGCATTTT.